This entry lists 12 T cell receptor beta chains sequenced from one sample in a study of T cell repertoires in cytomegalovirus infection. TCRdb fed the reads into MiXCR, producing one record per CDR3 protein. The sample consists of fewer than 550,000 distinct CDR3 sequences, 15% to 20% of them appearing once. Source material: CD8+ T cells from PBMCs. The receptors shown here come from a human donor in good health (CMV status not recorded). Some clones in this sample may be carry-over from other donors' samples.

The chain couples TRBV4-1 to TRBJ2-7; no definite D call. CDR3 length equals 15 residues. Trimming removed 3 bases from V and 0 bases from J, with 12 bases in between. Germline V gives CDR1 MGHRA, CDR2 YSYEKL. CDR3 in amino acids: CASSHSRSSSYEQYF. The CDR3 DNA follows: TGCGCCAGCAGCCACTCACGTTCCAGCTCCTACGAGCAGTACTTC.

This clonotype was detected ten times or more. V is TRBV7-9 and J is TRBJ2-1; 8 nucleotides match TRBD1. CDR1 and CDR2 from the germline V gene are SEHNR and FQNEAQ (reference sequence). CDR3 length equals 16 residues. The V gene end was trimmed by 6 bases and the J gene end by 5 bases; junction bases not matched to a gene: 12. The CDR3, as DNA: TGTGCCAGCAGACCGGAACAGGGGGACCGGGACAATGAGCAGTTCTTC. Translation: CASRPEQGDRDNEQFF.

There are a few counts of this clonotype. The chain recombines TRBV5-4 with TRBJ2-5, with no clear D. V shed 0 bases and J shed 1 base, with 10 bases lying between them. CDR3 length: 15 amino acids. CDR1 and CDR2 from the germline V gene are SGHNT and YYREEE (reference sequence). The CDR3 coding sequence is TGTGCCAGCAGCTTGGGAAGGGAAGGCCAAGAGACCCAGTACTTC. It specifies CASSLGREGQETQYF.

This clonotype occurred many times. One end of the junction fails to match germline, which may point to a read error. This chain joins TRBV27 and TRBJ1-2, with D tentatively TRBD1 (5 bases). This CDR3 is 13 amino acids long. Germline V gene data show CDR1 as MNHEY and CDR2 as SMNVEV (reference sequence). CDR3 sequence reads: CASSPLGTDGYAF. The CDR3 nucleotides read TGTGCCAGCAGTCCCCTCGGGACGGATGGCTACGCCTTC.

A few counts support this clonotype. The chain couples TRBV4-2 to TRBJ2-6; TRBD1 aligns across 9 bases. J gave up 4 bases and V 1 base, and 11 bases lay outside the gene matches. Per the germline V gene, CDR1 is LGHNA and CDR2 is YNFKEQ. This CDR3 has 19 residues. The CDR3 bases are TGTGCCAGCAGCCAAGGGGACAGGGACCTCTGGAGGGGGGCCAACGTCCTGACTTTC. Translated, it gives CASSQGDRDLWRGANVLTF.

This clonotype was seen many times. The chain combines TRBV7-8 with TRBJ2-1; a possible D gene is TRBD2 (5 bases). The V gene's germline CDR1 is SGHVS and CDR2 FQNEAQ. This CDR3 region has 13 residues. With 5 bases removed from V and 6 bases from J, the gap between germline ends came to 11 bases. The CDR3 loop is CASSLDAGNEQFF. CDR3 nucleotide sequence: TGTGCCAGCAGCCTAGACGCGGGCAATGAGCAGTTCTTC.

Ten or more counts support this clonotype. The chain joins TRBV6-2 or TRBV6-3 to TRBJ2-1, with TRBD2 identical over 14 bases. The germline CDR1 and CDR2 sequences are MNHEY and SVGEGT. The trim removed 7 bases at V and 10 bases at J, leaving 6 bases unmatched. The CDR3 contains 14 residues. The CDR3 region is CASTGLAGEIEQFF. The CDR3 DNA is TGTGCCAGCACGGGACTAGCGGGAGAAATCGAGCAGTTCTTC.

This clonotype was counted many times. J is TRBJ1-1 and V is TRBV10-3; possible D gene TRBD1, 5 bases. This CDR3 contains 12 residues. Germline lookup yields CDR1 ENHRY and CDR2 SYGVKD. Trimming cost V 8 bases and J 9 bases, with 16 bases left between them. CDR3 sequence (DNA): TGTGCCATCGGGGCCGGGAGGATGAAAGCTTTCTTT. It specifies CAIGAGRMKAFF.

This clonotype was seen only a few times. The rearrangement joins TRBV27 to TRBJ1-2; TRBD1 might be the D (5 bases). The germline V gene has CDR1 MNHEY and CDR2 SMNVEV (reference sequence). Trimming cost V 7 bases and J 4 bases, with 16 bases left between them. The CDR3 loop spans 14 amino acids. DNA for the CDR3: TGTGCCAGCAAACCGGGACGGGGCGGCTATGGCTACACCTTC. The encoded protein is CASKPGRGGYGYTF.

This clonotype was counted a few times. CDR3 nucleotides: TGTGCCAGCAGGTCGGGGGTGGGTCAGCCCCAGCATTTT. Protein sequence: CASRSGVGQPQHF. This rearrangement joins TRBV12-3 or TRBV12-4 to TRBJ1-5; D is perhaps TRBD1 (5 bases). CDR3 size: 13 residues. Trimming cost V 6 bases and J 6 bases, with 12 bases left between them.

This clonotype occurred many times. The rearrangement joins TRBV11-2 to TRBJ1-4, with D possibly being TRBD1 (5 bases). Looked up from germline, CDR1 is SGHAT and CDR2 is FQNNGV. The CDR3 sequence is 14 residues long. The ends were cut back, 0 bases at V and 7 bases at J, with 9 bases in the middle. CDR3 in amino acids: CASSLDQGGEKLFF. In DNA form, the CDR3 reads TGTGCCAGCAGCTTAGACCAGGGTGGTGAAAAACTGTTTTTT.

The chain is built from TRBV6-1 and TRBJ2-7; TRBD2 matches at 7 bases. J was trimmed by 3 bases and V by 2 bases; bases with no gene match: 4. CDR1 and CDR2 (germline): MNHNS, SASEGT. The CDR3 has 14 residues. This chain's CDR3 is CASSERDYSYEQYF. As DNA, the CDR3 is TGTGCCAGCAGTGAACGGGACTATAGCTACGAGCAGTACTTC.